The clone carrying this T cell receptor beta chain showed up many times. Its antigen remains unidentified. V shed 3 bases and J shed 6 bases, with 12 bases lying between them. Germline CDR1 SGHDN, CDR2 FVKESK. The CDR3 totals 13 residues. The data are from a study of identical twins. Broader study findings: Among out-of-frame alpha sequences shared by twins, low generation probability occurred in excess.

TCRdb re-derived calls from the 5' RACE reads in MiXCR, one entry per CDR3 protein. This table holds about 240,000 distinct CDR3 sequences, 7.5% found once. The sample also formed part of further work on yellow fever vaccine responses in identical twins.

The chain recombines TRBV14 with TRBJ2-7; the D gene is possibly TRBD2 (5 bases). Material: CD8+ T cells sorted from blood. This clonotype originated in a woman between 18 and 29 years old in good health. CDR3 residues: CASSHGGSGEQYF. CDR3 nucleotide sequence: TGTGCCAGCAGCCACGGAGGATCGGGCGAGCAGTACTTC.